Sequencing of this T cell receptor beta chain was carried out in a study of CD8+ T cells in alopecia areata. Study summary: Treatment of the treated patients consisted of oral tofacitinib, 5 to 10 mg twice daily.

Trimming removed 11 bases from V and 0 bases from J, with 9 bases in between. CDR3 length: 12 amino acids. Germline V CDR1 and CDR2: SNHLY, FYNNEI. Once RNA had been extracted, it was reverse transcribed into cDNA to act as the sequencing template. Assay used: immunoSEQ multiplex PCR; TCRdb lists only in-frame clones, some missing. The sample has under 250,000 clones, around 62% seen once. Cell sorting was applied to PBMCs, and CD4+ and CD8+ T cells were collected. The material was CD4+ T cells sorted from blood, obtained at week 0. This sequence joins TRBV2 and TRBJ2-3; a weak D match, TRBD1 (6 bases). This TCR derives from a human donor with alopecia areata. CDR3 sequence (DNA): TGTGCCGACAGGCGTAGCACAGATACGCAGTATTTT. Protein: CADRRSTDTQYF.